This entry lists 17 T cell receptor beta chains sequenced from one sample in a study of blood T cell repertoires in COVID-19. The table came from immunoSEQ multiplex PCR; TCRdb's copy has only in-frame clones and leaves some out. The data hold 300,000 or so clones, with about 88% observed a single time. Sequencing used PBMCs or T cells enriched from blood (not recorded which). The receptors were gathered from a woman in her twenties or thirties who had recovered from COVID-19.

The chain uses TRBV27 and TRBJ1-5, with a weak D call TRBD1 (6 bases). The V gene lost 2 bases and the J gene lost 4 bases, with 12 bases spanning the gap. The CDR3 sequence is 15 residues long. Germline assignment: CDR1 MNHEY and CDR2 SMNVEV (reference sequence). The CDR3: CASSLAGATNQPQHF. In nucleotides, the CDR3 is TGTGCCAGCAGTTTAGCAGGGGCTACTAATCAGCCCCAGCATTTT.

The V call is TRBV19, the J call TRBJ1-6, with D hard to call. From germline, CDR1 is LNHDA and CDR2 SQIVND (reference sequence). V lost 8 bases and J lost 7, with 15 bases in between. There are 14 residues in the CDR3. CDR3 sequence (DNA): TGTGCCAGTGCCCTTCGAGGAGGAAATTCACCCCTCCACTTT. Translating it yields CASALRGGNSPLHF.

This clone was seen just once. The rearrangement uses TRBV19 and TRBJ1-1, with a possible D match to TRBD1 (6 bases). Trimming removed 0 bases at V and 2 bases at J, with 16 bases between. Per germline, CDR1 LNHDA and CDR2 SQIVND (reference sequence). The CDR3 loop spans 17 amino acids. The CDR3, as DNA: TGTGCCAGTAGTATAGATGCGGTCATGGACAGAAACACTGAAGCTTTCTTT. Protein: CASSIDAVMDRNTEAFF.

The chain recombines TRBV13 with TRBJ1-6; D ambiguous. The CDR3 sequence is 17 residues long. Deletions cut 2 bases from V and 7 bases from J, with 18 bases between. Germline CDR1 is PRHDT and CDR2 is FYEKMQ (reference sequence). CDR3 sequence reads: CASSLTAGLSSNSPLHF. CDR3 nucleotide sequence: TGTGCCAGCAGCTTAACGGCGGGTCTCTCTTCAAATTCACCCCTCCACTTT.

This rearrangement joins TRBV5-1 to TRBJ1-6; 7 bases line up with TRBD1. Germline lookup yields CDR1 SGHRS and CDR2 YFSETQ. The CDR3 runs to 17 residues. V was clipped by 4 bases and J by 11 bases; unmatched bases: 18. The CDR3 reads CASSAKTGLNLDPPLHF. CDR3 sequence (DNA): TGCGCCAGCAGCGCGAAGACAGGGCTGAACCTAGATCCACCCCTCCACTTT. Full variable domain (outside the CDR3, taken from reference TRBV5-1 and TRBJ1-6): KAGVTQTPRYLIKTRGQQVTLSCSPISGHRSVSWYQQTPGQGLQFLFEYFSETQRNKGNFPGRFSGRQFSNSRSEMNVSTLELGDSALYLCASSAKTGLNLDPPLHFGNGTRLTVT.

The chain couples TRBV19 to TRBJ1-3; the D gene is possibly TRBD1 (5 bases). The germline gives CDR1 LNHDA, CDR2 SQIVND (reference sequence). The germline V and J ends were trimmed by 9 bases and 0 bases, with 15 bases remaining between them. This CDR3 contains 15 residues. The CDR3 nucleotides read TGTGCCAGCTTGGTGGGGCTCGACTCTGGAAACACCATATATTTT. Residues: CASLVGLDSGNTIYF.

J is TRBJ1-5 and V is TRBV6-2 or TRBV6-3, with D possibly being TRBD1 (6 bases). V shed 5 bases and J shed 6 bases, with 17 bases lying between them. This CDR3 region has 15 residues. Germline V gives CDR1 MNHEY, CDR2 SVGEGT. Written as DNA, the CDR3 is TGTGCCAGCAGTACCCGGGACATGAGCGGTCAGCCCCAGCATTTT. It specifies CASSTRDMSGQPQHF.

The chain is built from TRBV3-1 (or the pseudogene TRBV3-2) and TRBJ1-6; possible D gene TRBD1, 6 bases. Per germline, CDR1 LGHDT and CDR2 YNNKEL (reference sequence). The CDR3 has 14 residues. Trimming left V 1 base short and J 10 bases short, with 11 bases between. The CDR3 DNA follows: TGTGCCAGCAGCCAAGTGACAGGTGGGTCACCCCTCCACTTT. This sequence encodes CASSQVTGGSPLHF.

This clone was recorded once. The rearrangement links TRBV7-4 to TRBJ2-7; tentatively, D is TRBD2 (6 bases). Germline V gives CDR1 SGHVT, CDR2 SQSDAQ. V was pared by 1 base and J by 6 bases, with 13 bases between. The CDR3 contains 14 residues. CDR3 in DNA: TGTGCCAGCAGCTTAGGTCCGCCCGGGGGCGAGCAGTACTTC. Its translation is CASSLGPPGGEQYF.

This rearrangement joins TRBV12-3 or TRBV12-4 to TRBJ2-5; the D is unclear. V was clipped by 5 bases and J by 7 bases, with 8 bases between them. This CDR3 contains 11 residues. This CDR3 reads CASSASVTQYF. In DNA form, the CDR3 reads TGTGCCAGCAGTGCTTCGGTGACCCAGTACTTC.

The chain links TRBV5-4 to TRBJ1-4, with no clear D. V lost 7 bases, J lost 2 bases, and 9 bases lay in between. This CDR3 contains 13 residues. The V gene's germline CDR1 is SGHNT and CDR2 YYREEE (reference sequence). The DNA for the CDR3 is TGTGCCAGCTCTGGACTTACTAATGAAAAACTGTTTTTT. It is translated as CASSGLTNEKLFF.

The sample holds one count of this clone. The rearrangement links TRBV5-1 to TRBJ2-7; a weak D match, TRBD2 (6 bases). Germline V gene data show CDR1 as SGHRS and CDR2 as YFSETQ. The CDR3 totals 17 residues. V was shortened by 4 bases and J by 0 bases, with 20 bases between the two germline ends. CDR3 sequence (DNA): TGCGCCAGCAGCGCCTTTCCCCGGGGGAAACTCTCCTACGAGCAGTACTTC. This gives the protein CASSAFPRGKLSYEQYF.

V usage is TRBV4-2 and J usage is TRBJ1-2; the D gene is possibly TRBD1 (5 bases). CDR1 and CDR2 from the germline V gene are LGHNA and YNFKEQ. The CDR3 has 16 amino acids. Trimming stripped 0 bases from V and 8 bases from J, with 19 bases between. The CDR3 here is CASSQEEEGLVSGYTF. The CDR3 region has the DNA TGTGCCAGCAGCCAAGAGGAGGAGGGGCTCGTCTCCGGCTACACCTTC.

The chain joins TRBV4-1 to TRBJ2-5; a possible D gene is TRBD2 (7 bases). Germline-derived CDR1 and CDR2 are MGHRA and YSYEKL. This CDR3 region has 17 residues. Deletions cut 1 base from V and 7 bases from J, with 22 bases between. The DNA for the CDR3 is TGCGCCAGCAGCCAAGGCGTCTTCGGGGGGCCCGGTGGGACCCAGTACTTC. Its translation: CASSQGVFGGPGGTQYF.

This chain connects TRBV6-5 to TRBJ1-1; D is unclear. Germline loops: CDR1 MNHEY, CDR2 SVGAGI. This CDR3 region has 15 residues. V was pared by 0 bases and J by 6 bases, with 14 bases between. Here the CDR3 reads CASSYSIASEAEAFF. The CDR3 region has the DNA TGTGCCAGCAGTTACTCGATAGCGTCCGAGGCTGAAGCTTTCTTT.

The rearrangement joins TRBV6-1 to TRBJ1-2, with TRBD1 matching 7 bases. The CDR3 totals 17 residues. The germline CDR1 and CDR2 sequences are MNHNS and SASEGT. With V trimmed by 4 bases and J by 5 bases, 16 bases remained unmatched. This chain's CDR3 is CASSGDRVEGFLYGYTF. The CDR3 DNA follows: TGTGCCAGCAGTGGTGACAGGGTAGAGGGCTTTTTGTATGGCTACACCTTC.

About this clone: The same CDR3 is also encoded by other DNA sequences in this sample. This chain connects TRBV5-1 to TRBJ2-5, with a tentative D call TRBD1 (6 bases). This CDR3 has 15 residues. V was trimmed by 0 bases and J by 1 base, leaving 10 bases between them. In germline, CDR1 is SGHRS, CDR2 YFSETQ. CDR3 protein: CASSLDRGGQETQYF. The CDR3 DNA is TGCGCCAGCAGCTTGGACCGAGGGGGCCAAGAGACCCAGTACTTC.